These 17 T cell receptor beta chains came from one sample sequenced in a study of blood T cell repertoires in COVID-19. The repertoire was sequenced with immunoSEQ multiplex PCR; TCRdb's copy has only in-frame clones and lacks some. The sample contains under 300,000 clones, approximately 81% of which appear only once. Sequenced input: PBMCs or T cells enriched from blood (not recorded which). The receptors shown here come from a woman between 45 and 60 years old who had been exposed to COVID-19.

The V call is TRBV27, the J call TRBJ2-7, with D maybe TRBD1 (7 bases). The V and J ends lost 5 bases and 6 bases respectively, with 14 bases between them. The CDR3 spans 13 residues. CDR1 MNHEY and CDR2 SMNVEV come from the germline V gene (reference sequence). CDR3 region: CASSPQGGGEQYF. The CDR3 bases are TGTGCCAGCAGTCCCCAGGGGGGAGGCGAGCAGTACTTC.

J is TRBJ2-7 and V is TRBV7-2; D possibly corresponds to TRBD2 (7 bases). In germline, CDR1 is SGHTA, CDR2 FQGNSA. The CDR3 extends over 14 amino acids. V lost 5 bases and J lost 7, with 18 bases in between. CDR3 DNA sequence: TGTGCCAGCAGCCCCCGAGGGGGGGCGTGGGAGCAGTACTTC. Translating gives CASSPRGGAWEQYF.

The rearrangement links TRBV13 to TRBJ2-1; TRBD2 might be the D (5 bases). Germline values: CDR1 PRHDT, CDR2 FYEKMQ (reference sequence). V was shortened by 5 bases and J by 5 bases, with 16 bases between the two germline ends. The CDR3 is 15 amino acids. In nucleotides, the CDR3 is TGTGCCAGCAGCCCGTTGAGGGCTCTCGACAATGAGCAGTTCTTC. Its translation is CASSPLRALDNEQFF.

The chain joins TRBV7-9 to TRBJ1-2; D gene ambiguous. Trimming cost V 1 base and J 8 bases, with 17 bases left between them. The CDR3 totals 15 residues. Germline V gene sequence: CDR1 SEHNR, CDR2 FQNEAQ (reference sequence). CDR3 DNA sequence: TGTGCCAGCAGCTTAGGAGAGCAGTTGACGGGGGGCTACACCTTC. It codes for CASSLGEQLTGGYTF. Complete variable domain (other parts from reference TRBV7-9 and TRBJ1-2): DTGVSQNPRHKITKRGQNVTFRCDPISEHNRLYWYRQTLGQGPEFLTYFQNEAQLEKSRLLSDRFSAERPKGSFSTLEIQRTEQGDSAMYLCASSLGEQLTGGYTFGSGTRLTVV.

The V call is TRBV2, the J call TRBJ1-6, with D hard to call. The CDR3 runs to 14 residues. Germline-derived CDR1 and CDR2 are SNHLY and FYNNEI. Trimming took off 6 bases at V and 3 bases at J, with 9 bases between the two ends. The CDR3 here is CASSGRDYNSPLHF. The CDR3 coding sequence is TGTGCCAGCAGCGGCCGGGACTATAATTCACCCCTCCACTTT.

This sequence joins TRBV27 and TRBJ2-1, with 8 bases matching TRBD1. Germline V gene lookup returns CDR1 MNHEY and CDR2 SMNVEV (reference sequence). The CDR3 has 15 residues. Trimming cost V 5 bases and J 4 bases; bases outside gene matches: 7. This CDR3 reads CASSPSQGAYNEQFF. The CDR3 nucleotides read TGTGCCAGCAGTCCCTCGCAGGGGGCGTACAATGAGCAGTTCTTC.

V gene TRBV4-3 combines with J gene TRBJ2-7, with D tentatively TRBD2 (6 bases). The V end was cut by 4 bases, the J end by 3 bases, with 13 bases between. The CDR3 runs 14 residues. CDR1 LGHNA and CDR2 YSLEER come from the germline V gene. CDR3 protein: CASSLAGGDYEQYF. The CDR3 DNA is TGCGCCAGCAGCCTTGCGGGCGGGGACTACGAGCAGTACTTC.

The chain carries TRBV3-1 (or the pseudogene TRBV3-2) and TRBJ2-1; D unresolved. The CDR3 is 13 amino acids. The germline CDR1 and CDR2 sequences are LGHDT and YNNKEL (reference sequence). V lost 0 bases and J lost 13, with 13 bases in between. CDR3 sequence: CASSQDPLIAQFF. Here the CDR3 DNA reads TGTGCCAGCAGCCAAGATCCCCTCATAGCCCAGTTCTTC.

This chain connects TRBV4-3 to TRBJ2-2, with 8 nucleotides matching TRBD1. V lost 3 bases to trimming and J lost 10 bases; unmatched junction nucleotides: 10. CDR1 is LGHNA, CDR2 YSLEER, per germline. The CDR3 consists of 15 residues. CDR3 sequence: CASSHGTGTGVELFF. The CDR3 DNA sequence: TGCGCCAGCAGCCACGGGACCGGGACAGGAGTGGAGCTGTTTTTT.

This chain links TRBV5-5 with TRBJ1-2, with D maybe TRBD1 (5 bases). Germline CDR1 SGHKS, CDR2 YYEKEE (reference sequence). CDR3 length: 15 amino acids. V lost 0 bases, J lost 2 bases, and 11 bases lay in between. The CDR3 bases are TGTGCCAGCAGCTTGGGGGCCCAGGGCAACTATGGCTACACCTTC. Translated: CASSLGAQGNYGYTF. Combining the CDR3 with reference TRBV5-5 and TRBJ1-2 gives the whole variable domain DAGVTQSPTHLIKTRGQQVTLRCSPISGHKSVSWYQQVLGQGPQFIFQYYEKEERGRGNFPDRFSARQFPNYSSELNVNALLLGDSALYLCASSLGAQGNYGYTFGSGTRLTVV.

The chain employs TRBV28 and TRBJ1-2, with D unresolved. The V gene's germline CDR1 is MDHEN and CDR2 SYDVKM. The germline V and J ends were trimmed by 6 bases and 4 bases, with 21 bases remaining between them. This CDR3 has 16 amino acids. CDR3 bases: TGTGCCAGCAGGCTAAACGAACTCGTCACCGTCTATGGCTACACCTTC. The encoded protein is CASRLNELVTVYGYTF.

This chain links TRBV24-1 with TRBJ2-2; 7 bases match TRBD2. With 4 bases clipped from V and 5 bases from J, the junction kept 6 bases outside the gene matches. The V gene's germline CDR1 is KGHDR and CDR2 SFDVKD. The CDR3 runs to 15 residues. The CDR3 nucleotides are TGTGCCACCAGTGACCGGACTAGTTCTACCGGGGAGCTGTTTTTT. This codes for CATSDRTSSTGELFF.

For the CDR3, the DNA is TGCGCCAGCAGCCCGGGGACAGCTACTGAAGCTTTCTTT. This codes for CASSPGTATEAFF. This chain joins TRBV4-1 and TRBJ1-1, with 7 bases fitting TRBD1. V dropped 4 bases and J dropped 5; count of bases not matched to a gene: 4. CDR3 length equals 13 residues. Per germline, CDR1 MGHRA and CDR2 YSYEKL.

The V gene is TRBV3-1 (or the pseudogene TRBV3-2), the J gene TRBJ1-1, with TRBD1 matching 11 bases. V was clipped by 5 bases and J by 1 base; unmatched bases: 12. Germline lookup yields CDR1 LGHDT and CDR2 YNNKEL (reference sequence). CDR3 length: 18 residues. CDR3: CASSLRTGGIRRNTEAFF. As DNA, the CDR3 is TGTGCCAGCAGCTTACGGACAGGGGGCATACGGCGGAACACTGAAGCTTTCTTT.

J is TRBJ2-2 and V is TRBV5-1, with 9 positions matching TRBD1. Germline V gene lookup returns CDR1 SGHRS and CDR2 YFSETQ. The CDR3 extends over 16 amino acids. V was clipped by 2 bases and J by 0 bases; unmatched bases: 2. CDR3 DNA sequence: TGCGCCAGCAGCTTTCGGACAGGGGCGAACACCGGGGAGCTGTTTTTT. Encoded protein: CASSFRTGANTGELFF. The variable domain in full, completed from reference TRBV5-1 and TRBJ2-2, reads KAGVTQTPRYLIKTRGQQVTLSCSPISGHRSVSWYQQTPGQGLQFLFEYFSETQRNKGNFPGRFSGRQFSNSRSEMNVSTLELGDSALYLCASSFRTGANTGELFFGEGSRLTVL.

The chain couples TRBV28 to TRBJ2-5; TRBD1 aligns across 7 bases. CDR1 and CDR2 (germline): MDHEN, SYDVKM. The CDR3 contains 17 residues. V shed 5 bases, J shed 5 bases, and the junction held 17 bases outside the gene matches. CDR3 DNA: TGTGCCAGCAGTCCTTCCTCCCGGACAGGTCAAGGGGAGACCCAGTACTTC. Protein sequence: CASSPSSRTGQGETQYF.

This sequence joins TRBV7-2 and TRBJ1-3; tentative D call: TRBD1 (5 bases). The CDR3 extends over 15 amino acids. Germline lookup yields CDR1 SGHTA and CDR2 FQGNSA. V lost 5 bases and J lost 4, with 15 bases in between. The CDR3: CASSPSPGYGNTIYF. CDR3 DNA: TGTGCCAGCAGCCCCTCCCCAGGGTACGGAAACACCATATATTTT.